This TCR beta chain was observed in a study of T cells in Graves' hyperthyroidism and ophthalmopathy. The CDR3 length is 15 residues. Looked up from germline, CDR1 is SGHTA and CDR2 is FQGNSA. Trimming took 5 bases from V and 1 from J, leaving 14 bases between them. This clonotype turned up a few times. It was RNA transcripts that yielded the amplified TCR beta CDR3 regions. HTBI primers were employed in a first-round RT-PCR of the TCR CDR3. From the multiplex PCR reads, TCRdb called clonotypes with MiXCR, one entry per CDR3 protein. The profile covers over 700,000 distinct CDR3 sequences, with roughly 37% appearing a single time and over 8% taken by the ten largest. Calling Graves' hyperthyroidism stable meant ophthalmopathy did not progress within 18 months. The study enrolled patients aged 18 to 65 with newly diagnosed hyperthyroidism of under 2 months' duration. Exclusion followed for patients with uncontrolled infection, other autoimmune disease, pregnancy or lactation. Fresh peripheral blood, 8 to 10 ml, was the source of the PBMCs.

The rearrangement links TRBV7-2 to TRBJ1-1; no clear D gene. The receptor comes from a man aged 18 to 29 with Graves' hyperthyroidism. The specimen was blood. The CDR3 coding sequence is TGTGCCAGCAGCCACACGGCGATAAGGAACACTGAAGCTTTCTTT. Translation gives CASSHTAIRNTEAFF.